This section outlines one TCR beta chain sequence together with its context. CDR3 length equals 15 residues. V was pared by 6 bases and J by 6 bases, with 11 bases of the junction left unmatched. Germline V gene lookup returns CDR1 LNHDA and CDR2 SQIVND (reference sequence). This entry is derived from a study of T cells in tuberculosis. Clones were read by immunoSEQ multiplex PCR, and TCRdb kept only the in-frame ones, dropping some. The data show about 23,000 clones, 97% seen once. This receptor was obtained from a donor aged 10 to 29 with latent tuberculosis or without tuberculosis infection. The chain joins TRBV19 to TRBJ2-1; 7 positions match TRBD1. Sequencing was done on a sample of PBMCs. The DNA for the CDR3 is TGTGCCAGTAGCTACCGGGACAGTGATGTCAATGAGCAGTTCTTC. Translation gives CASSYRDSDVNEQFF.